One sample yielded the 5 T cell receptor beta chains listed below, sequenced in a study of CD8 T cells in Susac syndrome. RNA amounts of 0.5 to 1 ug underwent reverse transcription with random hexamers. TCRdb re-called the immunoSEQ multiplex PCR reads with MiXCR, one entry per CDR3 protein. Among under 200,000 distinct CDR3 sequences listed, approximately 94% were seen once. Sample: CD4+ T cells from PBMCs. The source of these receptors is a human donor with Susac syndrome.

This clonotype has just one count. This chain connects TRBV7-9 to TRBJ1-2; D remains ambiguous. The CDR3 consists of 15 residues. The germline V gene encodes CDR1 SEHNR and CDR2 FQNEAQ (reference sequence). The germline V and J ends were trimmed by 5 bases and 3 bases, with 16 bases remaining between them. The CDR3 reads CASSRTGLGDYGYTF. The CDR3 DNA reads TGTGCCAGCAGCCGGACGGGCCTAGGCGACTATGGCTACACCTTC.

The genes are TRBV2 and TRBJ2-7; TRBD1 matches at 7 bases. V dropped 7 bases and J dropped 12; count of bases not matched to a gene: 3. The V gene's germline CDR1 is SNHLY and CDR2 FYNNEI. The CDR3 length is 9 residues. The CDR3 nucleotides are TGTGCCAGCAAGGGACAGTGGTACTTC. The encoded protein is CASKGQWYF.

This clonotype has only a few counts. V usage is TRBV7-2 and J usage is TRBJ2-7, with 8 positions matching TRBD1. This CDR3 is built from 15 residues. Germline assignment: CDR1 SGHTA and CDR2 FQGNSA. After removal of 5 bases from V and 6 bases from J, the junction contained 12 bases not matched to a gene. CDR3 DNA sequence: TGTGCCAGCAGCCCCAGCCAGGGGGCAATCGCCGAGCAGTACTTC. Translation gives CASSPSQGAIAEQYF.

This rearrangement joins TRBV5-1 to TRBJ1-6; TRBD1 matches at 7 bases. The CDR3 covers 15 residues. J gave up 7 bases and V 0 bases, and 4 bases lay outside the gene matches. Germline CDR1 is SGHRS and CDR2 is YFSETQ. The CDR3 DNA reads as TGCGCCAGCAGCTTGGATGGCAGGGGGAATTCACCCCTCCACTTT. Amino acids: CASSLDGRGNSPLHF.

The V call is TRBV9, the J call TRBJ2-1; 7 positions agree with TRBD1. CDR3 length equals 15 residues. With V trimmed by 4 bases and J by 0 bases, 4 bases remained unmatched. Germline V gene lookup returns CDR1 SGDLS and CDR2 YYNGEE. In DNA form, the CDR3 reads TGTGCCAGCAGCCAAGGGGGCGACTCCTACAATGAGCAGTTCTTC. Its translation: CASSQGGDSYNEQFF. The whole variable domain, filled in from reference TRBV9 and TRBJ2-1, reads DSGVTQTPKHLITATGQRVTLRCSPRSGDLSVYWYQQSLDQGLQFLIQYYNGEERAKGNILERFSAQQFPDLHSELNLSSLELGDSALYFCASSQGGDSYNEQFFGPGTRLTVL.